These 21 T cell receptor beta chains share one sample of origin, sequenced in a study of T cell responses to AZD1222 COVID-19 vaccine. Sequencing used immunoSEQ multiplex PCR; TCRdb keeps in-frame clones, though not all of them. The sample lists over 70,000 clones; over 75% were seen once. The material was peripheral blood, obtained on day 0 of AZD1222 vaccination. The origin of the receptors is an adult in good health.

The chain recombines TRBV29-1 with TRBJ2-7, with 10 nucleotides matching TRBD2. The V gene's germline CDR1 is SQVTM and CDR2 ANQGSEA. This CDR3 is 13 amino acids long. J lost 6 bases, V lost 3 bases, and 5 bases had no gene match. CDR3: CSVEGLASGEQYF. In DNA form, the CDR3 reads TGCAGCGTTGAGGGACTAGCGTCGGGCGAGCAGTACTTC.

The gene calls are TRBV25-1 and TRBJ2-1; 8 bases line up with TRBD2. CDR3 size: 16 residues. Trimming at V came to 5 bases and at J to 3 bases, leaving 9 bases not matched to a gene. Germline CDR1 and CDR2: MGHDK and SYGVNS. The CDR3 here is CASSTSGRGVYNEQFF. The CDR3 region has the DNA TGTGCCAGCAGTACCAGCGGGAGAGGTGTCTACAATGAGCAGTTCTTC.

The rearrangement uses TRBV18 and TRBJ1-1; D not certain. V shed 0 bases and J shed 1 base, with 6 bases lying between them. Germline CDR1 KGHSH, CDR2 LQKENI. This CDR3 is 14 amino acids long. The CDR3 is CASSPPGGNTEAFF. Written as DNA, the CDR3 is TGTGCCAGCTCACCACCGGGAGGGAACACTGAAGCTTTCTTT.

This chain connects TRBV6-5 to TRBJ1-1; D is possibly TRBD1 (5 bases). CDR3 length equals 16 residues. CDR1 is MNHEY, CDR2 SVGAGI, per germline. The germline V and J ends were trimmed by 0 bases and 6 bases, with 17 bases remaining between them. This CDR3 reads CASSYSTGQGTSEAFF. CDR3 sequence (DNA): TGTGCCAGCAGTTACTCGACTGGGCAGGGTACCTCTGAAGCTTTCTTT.

This clone was seen more than once but under ten times. The chain couples TRBV5-4 to TRBJ2-1; D may be TRBD1 (6 bases). V lost 0 bases and J 9 bases, leaving 16 bases between the germline ends. Looked up from germline, CDR1 is SGHNT and CDR2 is YYREEE (reference sequence). The CDR3 has 15 amino acids. The CDR3 loop is CASSLARGVYGEQFF. In nucleotides, the CDR3 is TGTGCCAGCAGCTTGGCCAGGGGCGTTTACGGTGAGCAGTTCTTC.

The genes are TRBV29-1 and TRBJ1-2; a weak D match, TRBD1 (5 bases). CDR3 length equals 12 residues. CDR1 is SQVTM and CDR2 is ANQGSEA in the germline V gene. V dropped 2 bases and J dropped 3 bases, with 7 bases sitting between them. The CDR3 coding sequence is TGCAGCGTTGAACAGGGATACTATGGCTACACCTTC. Amino acids: CSVEQGYYGYTF.

This chain uses TRBV6-1 with TRBJ1-2, with a tentative D call TRBD1 (5 bases). V was pared by 0 bases and J by 5 bases, with 13 bases between. CDR3 size: 15 residues. Looked up from germline, CDR1 is MNHNS and CDR2 is SASEGT. CDR3 DNA sequence: TGTGCCAGCAGTGAAGCCCAGGGTCGAATTTATGGCTACACCTTC. It encodes CASSEAQGRIYGYTF.

CDR3 loop: CASSIDLEVEQYF. Written as DNA, the CDR3 is TGTGCCAGTAGTATAGATCTTGAGGTCGAGCAGTACTTC. The chain employs TRBV19 and TRBJ2-7; D uncertain. Trimming removed 0 bases from V and 6 bases from J, with 9 bases in between. The CDR3 extends over 13 amino acids. Germline loops: CDR1 LNHDA, CDR2 SQIVND (reference sequence). The full variable domain, in which reference TRBV19 and TRBJ2-7 provide the parts outside the CDR3, is DGGITQSPKYLFRKEGQNVTLSCEQNLNHDAMYWYRQDPGQGLRLIYYSQIVNDFQKGDIAEGYSVSREKKESFPLTVTSAQKNPTAFYLCASSIDLEVEQYFGPGTRLTVT.

The chain is built from TRBV6-6 and TRBJ1-4; possible D gene TRBD1, 6 bases. This CDR3 region has 17 residues. Germline CDR1 and CDR2: MNHNY and SVGAGI (reference sequence). The V end was cut by 5 bases, the J end by 0 bases, with 16 bases between. CDR3: CASSPGHPITTNEKLFF. CDR3 bases: TGTGCCAGCAGTCCGGGACACCCGATAACAACTAATGAAAAACTGTTTTTT.

This clone has only a few counts. DNA for the CDR3: TGTGCCAGCAGCTTAGCGGCAGGGACGGGTCAGCCCCAGCATTTT. This sequence encodes CASSLAAGTGQPQHF. The chain links TRBV7-2 to TRBJ1-5, with a weak D call TRBD1 (5 bases). Germline V lookup: CDR1 SGHTA, CDR2 FQGNSA. The V gene lost 0 bases and the J gene lost 6 bases, with 12 bases spanning the gap. There are 15 residues in the CDR3.

The count of this clone is one. This sequence joins TRBV28 and TRBJ2-7, with 7 bases that match TRBD1. Trimming cost V 5 bases and J 4 bases; bases outside gene matches: 8. The V gene's germline CDR1 is MDHEN and CDR2 SYDVKM. The CDR3 runs to 14 residues. CDR3: CASSLPGQQYEQYF. The CDR3 nucleotides read TGTGCCAGCAGTCTTCCGGGACAGCAATACGAGCAGTACTTC.

The rearrangement links TRBV5-4 to TRBJ2-5; D is possibly TRBD1 (7 bases). This CDR3 is 16 amino acids long. V lost 0 bases, J lost 5 bases, and 17 bases lay in between. Germline CDR1 is SGHNT and CDR2 is YYREEE (reference sequence). The CDR3 loop reads CASSLGAGTAMETQYF. The CDR3 bases are TGTGCCAGCAGCTTGGGGGCGGGGACAGCTATGGAGACCCAGTACTTC.

V and J are TRBV18 and TRBJ2-3; 9 nucleotides align to TRBD2. With V trimmed by 6 bases and J by 0 bases, 7 bases remained unmatched. The CDR3 has 16 amino acids. CDR1 KGHSH and CDR2 LQKENI come from the germline V gene. The CDR3 sequence is CASSLAGGPSTDTQYF. DNA of the CDR3: TGTGCCAGCTCGTTGGCGGGAGGGCCAAGCACAGATACGCAGTATTTT.

The rearrangement joins TRBV4-1 to TRBJ2-1; maybe TRBD2 (5 bases). CDR3 size: 13 residues. V was shortened by 4 bases and J by 10 bases, with 14 bases between the two germline ends. CDR1 is MGHRA, CDR2 YSYEKL, per germline. CDR3 DNA sequence: TGCGCCAGCAGCCCGGACTGGTCCGTAGAGCAGTTCTTC. This encodes CASSPDWSVEQFF.

The rearrangement joins TRBV7-9 to TRBJ1-4; the D is unclear. Germline CDR1 is SEHNR and CDR2 is FQNEAQ (reference sequence). The CDR3 sequence is 15 residues long. V lost 2 bases, J lost 7 bases, and 14 bases lay in between. CDR3 amino acids: CASSLRRTGGEKLFF. For the CDR3, the DNA is TGTGCCAGCAGCTTAAGGAGGACGGGAGGTGAAAAACTGTTTTTT.

The chain is built from TRBV7-9 and TRBJ1-1; D remains ambiguous. The germline V gene encodes CDR1 SEHNR and CDR2 FQNEAQ (reference sequence). The V gene lost 4 bases and the J gene lost 3 bases, with 3 bases spanning the gap. The CDR3 spans 11 residues. For the CDR3, the DNA is TGTGCCAGCAGCTCCTACACTGAAGCTTTCTTT. Protein product: CASSSYTEAFF.

V usage is TRBV5-1 and J usage is TRBJ1-1, with 8 nucleotides matching TRBD1. Germline CDR1 reads SGHRS; CDR2 reads YFSETQ. This CDR3 region has 16 residues. J was trimmed by 0 bases and V by 2 bases; bases with no gene match: 6. The CDR3 loop is CASSFRTGPMNTEAFF. The CDR3, as DNA: TGCGCCAGCAGCTTCAGGACAGGGCCCATGAACACTGAAGCTTTCTTT.

The chain has TRBV6-5 and TRBJ1-1; 8 nucleotides line up with TRBD1. Germline values: CDR1 MNHEY, CDR2 SVGAGI. Unmatched junction bases numbered 7, after V lost 0 bases and J lost 10 bases. The CDR3 spans 14 residues. CDR3 sequence reads: CASSYSRQGARAFF. The DNA of the CDR3 is TGTGCCAGCAGTTACTCGAGGCAGGGGGCCCGAGCTTTCTTT.

This chain links TRBV3-1 (or the pseudogene TRBV3-2) with TRBJ2-7, with 9 bases lining up with TRBD1. The CDR3 is 16 amino acids. Per the germline V gene, CDR1 is LGHDT and CDR2 is YNNKEL (reference sequence). V lost 0 bases and J lost 7; bases outside the gene matches: 10. CDR3 nucleotides: TGTGCCAGCAGCCAAGAACGGAAAACAGGGGGCTGTGAGCAGTACTTC. Its protein is CASSQERKTGGCEQYF.

The chain is built from TRBV5-1 and TRBJ1-4; D might be TRBD1 (5 bases). Between the trimmed V and J ends, which lost 0 bases and 7 bases, there was a span of 13 bases. Germline CDR1 SGHRS, CDR2 YFSETQ. The CDR3 spans 15 residues. The CDR3, as DNA: TGCGCCAGCAGCTTGGACAGGCATGAGAGTGAAAAACTGTTTTTT. Amino acid sequence: CASSLDRHESEKLFF.

The chain is built from TRBV28 and TRBJ2-7; perhaps D is TRBD1 or TRBD2 (5 bases each). Germline V lookup: CDR1 MDHEN, CDR2 SYDVKM. The CDR3 spans 15 residues. V was clipped by 5 bases and J by 2 bases, with 16 bases between them. The CDR3 here is CASSGTGTETYEQYF. CDR3 nucleotide sequence: TGTGCCAGCAGTGGTACCGGGACGGAAACCTACGAGCAGTACTTC. The whole variable domain, remainder taken from reference TRBV28 and TRBJ2-7, is DVKVTQSSRYLVKRTGEKVFLECVQDMDHENMFWYRQDPGLGLRLIYFSYDVKMKEKGDIPEGYSVSREKKERFSLILESASTNQTSMYLCASSGTGTETYEQYFGPGTRLTVT.